This paragraph reports one TCR beta chain. Its cognate antigen has yet to be identified. No qualities accompany the bases; no much larger clone lies one base away. This CDR3 is also generated by other DNA sequences in the sample. This sample is part of a study of T cell responses to AZD1222 COVID-19 vaccine (dated by TCRdb to the early 2020s). With respect to the entire study: Because spike-specific TCR depth and breadth did not differ between the two schedules, AZD1222 recipients who got a second dose at roughly 4 weeks were pooled with those who got a second dose at roughly 12 weeks. TCR sequencing covered approximately 230 trial participants: about 210 given two doses of AZD1222 and 26 given two doses of MenACWY control vaccine. Enrollment into the trials was organized by age into subgroups of 18-55, 56-69 and 70-plus years, and those subgroups contained roughly 140, 27 and 60 TCR-sequenced participants, respectively. The full study reports these points: Only six AZD1222 recipients were SARS-CoV-2 seropositive at baseline, limiting conclusions about previously exposed vaccinees. Because no samples from the day 14 peak response were available, repertoires could be characterized only after the peak T cell response. In the small 56-69-year group, the increase in depth fell short of significance, most likely because of low power. Most participants were white British and females outnumbered males, and the authors suggested that clonal diversity may have been underestimated. Spike-specific TCR breadth and depth rose significantly after two AZD1222 doses compared with day 0 and with MenACWY recipients. Reportedly, almost half of the unique spike-specific TCRs recognized epitopes lying outside the regions that are mutated in the B.1.351 and B.1.1.7 variants. CD4 TCRs associated with the vaccine covered the entire spike protein, and the dominant responses were in regions 160-218 and 743-854.

The CDR3 regions of human TCRbeta chains were analyzed by immunosequencing. The study's processing was this. TCRs in the repertoires were compared against a reference library of SARS-CoV-2-specific TCRs that had been generated with the MIRA antigen-specificity platform. Breadth was defined as the fraction of unique TCRs that were SARS-CoV-2-associated. Depth was defined as the fraction of total T cells that were SARS-CoV-2-associated. Using the MIRA data, each spike-specific TCR was mapped to the spike region that the TCR reacts to and placed in a CD4 or CD8 class. Log10-transformed breadth and depth values were compared by one-way ANOVA with Sidak's multiple comparisons tests. TCRdb re-hosts the immuneACCESS table, in-frame sequences only. Its copies lack some clones; in the studies checked, an unresolved V gene accounts for under half of them, and the cause for the rest is not known. The D gene and trimming were derived from the DNA, and the V and J assignments and clone size from that table. For this sample there are approximately 180,000 clones; about 88% appear just once. 1.5% to 2% of the sample belongs to the ten largest clones.

The germline V gene provides CDR1 MNHEY and CDR2 SVGEGT. The CDR3 starts with the cysteine, ends with the phenylalanine, and has 14 residues. The DNA shown is the 42-base CDR3, in frame from base 1. V is clipped by 3 bases and J by 2 bases, and the sequence between their germline boundaries is 9 bases long. The label giving this sample's time point can be read as: baseline before first vaccination. The vaccinee samples were drawn from two UK trials, COV001 and COV002, one of which was a single-blind randomized controlled phase 2/3 trial testing AZD1222 (ChAdOx1 nCoV-19) in healthy adults. For TCRbeta chain sequencing, PBMC samples from trial participants were taken at day 0 and at day 28 after the second dose.

The sequence derives from an adult in good health. This chain is built from TRBV6-2 or TRBV6-3 and TRBJ2-3, with the D gene not clear enough to name. The source was peripheral blood, collected on day 0 of AZD1222 vaccination. The nucleotides are TGTGCCAGCAGTTATGGGTTATCCACAGATACGCAGTATTTT. It translates as CASSYGLSTDTQYF.